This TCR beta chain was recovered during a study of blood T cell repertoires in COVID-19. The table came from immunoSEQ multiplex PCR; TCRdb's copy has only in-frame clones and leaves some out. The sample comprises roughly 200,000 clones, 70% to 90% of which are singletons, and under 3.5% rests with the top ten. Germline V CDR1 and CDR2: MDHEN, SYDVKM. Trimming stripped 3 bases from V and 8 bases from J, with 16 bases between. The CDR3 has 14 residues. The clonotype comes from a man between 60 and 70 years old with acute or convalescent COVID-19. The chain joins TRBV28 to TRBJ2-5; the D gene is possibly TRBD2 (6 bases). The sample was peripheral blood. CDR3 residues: CASSFSKGRDTQYF. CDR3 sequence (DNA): TGTGCCAGCAGTTTCTCAAAAGGGCGGGATACCCAGTACTTC.